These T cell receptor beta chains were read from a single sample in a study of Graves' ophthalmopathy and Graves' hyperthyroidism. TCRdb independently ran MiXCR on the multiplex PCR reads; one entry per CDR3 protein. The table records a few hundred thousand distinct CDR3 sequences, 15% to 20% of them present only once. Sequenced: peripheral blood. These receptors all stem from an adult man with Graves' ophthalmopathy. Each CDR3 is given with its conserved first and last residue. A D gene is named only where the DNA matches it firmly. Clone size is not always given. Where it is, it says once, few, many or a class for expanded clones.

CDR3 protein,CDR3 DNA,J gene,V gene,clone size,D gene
CATSPRLAGGMETQYF,TGTGCCACCAGCCCCCGGTTGGCGGGGGGGATGGAGACCCAGTACTTC,TRBJ2-5,TRBV15,many,TRBD2
CASSLVATGASYEQSF,-,TRBJ2-7,TRBV7-2,few,-
CASSPPDRQLGNTIYF,TGTGCCAGCTCACCACCCGACAGGCAACTCGGAAACACCATATATTTT,TRBJ1-3,TRBV18,many,-
CASSLFQGYEQYF,TGTGCCAGCAGTTTGTTTCAGGGTTACGAGCAGTACTTC,TRBJ2-7,TRBV12-3/TRBV12-4,many,-
CSVCTGDTEAFF,TGCAGCGTATGTACAGGGGACACTGAAGCTTTCTTT,TRBJ1-1,TRBV29-1,many,TRBD1
CASSLDSGGFEQYF,TGCGCCAGCAGCTTGGATAGCGGGGGGTTCGAGCAGTACTTC,TRBJ2-7,TRBV5-1,many,TRBD2
CASGADPYYEQYF,TGTGCCTCAGGGGCGGACCCCTACTACGAGCAGTACTTC,TRBJ2-7,TRBV12-3/TRBV12-4,-,-
CASSNRDGSYEQYF,TGTGCCAGCAGCAACCGGGACGGCTCCTACGAGCAGTACTTC,TRBJ2-7,TRBV27,many,-
CASSATDPSSPLHF,TGTGCCAGCAGTGCTACGGACCCCAGTTCACCCCTCCACTTT,TRBJ1-6,TRBV12-3/TRBV12-4,many,-
CASTGAFQGGYTF,TGTGCCAGCACCGGTGCCTTCCAAGGTGGCTACACCTTC,TRBJ1-2,TRBV6-1,many,-
CSGLAGEETQYF,TGCAGTGGGTTAGCGGGAGAAGAGACCCAGTACTTC,TRBJ2-5,TRBV20-1,-,TRBD2
CAISEAGATSYEQYF,TGTGCCATCAGTGAAGCGGGAGCCACGTCCTACGAGCAGTACTTC,TRBJ2-7,TRBV6-1,many,TRBD2
CASSQDFGEQYF,TGTGCCAGCAGCCAAGATTTCGGGGAGCAGTACTTC,TRBJ2-7,TRBV14,many,-
CASSSGLSTGELFF,TGTGCCAGCAGCTCCGGACTGAGCACCGGGGAGCTGTTTTTT,TRBJ2-2,TRBV7-8,many,-
CSARDRWGAGGYSPLHF,TGCAGTGCTAGAGATCGATGGGGGGCAGGGGGTTATTCACCCCTCCACTTT,TRBJ1-6,TRBV20-1,many,TRBD1
CASSLKRPYEQYF,TGTGCCAGCAGTTTAAAACGGCCCTACGAGCAGTACTTC,TRBJ2-7,TRBV27,many,-
CASSQTTGGWSEAFF,TGCGCCAGCAGCCAGACGACAGGGGGATGGAGTGAAGCTTTCTTT,TRBJ1-1,TRBV4-3,many,TRBD1
CASSTSAVSSGEFGELFF,TGTGCCAGCAGTACGAGCGCTGTGTCTAGCGGGGAGTTCGGGGAGCTGTTTTTT,TRBJ2-2,TRBV6-2/TRBV6-3,many,TRBD2
CASSLSVGEMGSPLHF,TGTGCCAGCAGCCTTAGCGTTGGGGAAATGGGTTCACCCCTCCACTTT,TRBJ1-6,TRBV6-1,-,-
CASSTGSRNQPQHF,TGTGCCAGCAGTACCGGGAGCCGCAATCAGCCCCAGCATTTT,TRBJ1-5,TRBV12-3/TRBV12-4,many,-
CASSLRPGTQGLETQYF,TGTGCCAGCAGCCTCCGTCCTGGCACGCAGGGATTAGAGACCCAGTACTTC,TRBJ2-5,TRBV11-2,many,-
CASSPSGRGNTGELFF,TGTGCCAGCTCACCGAGCGGGAGAGGGAACACCGGGGAGCTGTTTTTT,TRBJ2-2,TRBV18,-,TRBD2
CASSDGHNNSPLHF,TGTGCCAGCAGTGACGGACACAATAATTCACCCCTCCACTTT,TRBJ1-6,TRBV2,many,-
CASSPTVFGANVLTF,TGTGCCAGCAGCCCGACAGTTTTTGGGGCCAACGTCCTGACTTTC,TRBJ2-6,TRBV9,many,-
CASSSDSSNQPQHF,TGTGCCAGCAGCTCGGACAGTAGCAATCAGCCCCAGCATTTT,TRBJ1-5,TRBV5-5,many,-
CASSFSGEKTQYF,TGTGCCAGCAGCTTTTCCGGGGAAAAGACCCAGTACTTC,TRBJ2-5,TRBV7-2,many,-
CVSSQGGVPTGELFF,TGCGTCAGCAGCCAAGGGGGGGTCCCCACCGGGGAGCTGTTTTTT,TRBJ2-2,TRBV4-3,-,-
CASSSPGLAGSYEQYF,TGTGCCAGCAGTTCTCCGGGACTAGCGGGGTCCTACGAGCAGTACTTC,TRBJ2-7,TRBV28,many,TRBD2
CSARTSGSLDTQYF,TGCAGCGCCAGGACTAGCGGGAGCTTAGATACGCAGTATTTT,TRBJ2-3,TRBV29-1,many,TRBD2
CATSRDYEGAETQYF,TGTGCCACCAGCAGAGATTACGAGGGGGCAGAGACCCAGTACTTC,TRBJ2-5,TRBV15,many,TRBD1
CASSFGRGLGYTF,TGTGCCAGCAGTTTCGGCAGGGGGCTTGGCTACACCTTC,TRBJ1-2,TRBV28,many,TRBD1
CASSQGQGTYGYTF,TGCGCCAGCAGCCAAGGGCAGGGTACCTATGGCTACACCTTC,TRBJ1-2,TRBV4-1,many,-
CASSTRTGSGANVLTF,TGTGCCAGTAGTACCCGGACAGGGTCTGGGGCCAACGTCCTGACTTTC,TRBJ2-6,TRBV19,many,TRBD1
CASSYSPDNYNSPLHF,TGTGCCAGCAGTTACTCGCCAGACAACTATAATTCACCCCTCCACTTT,TRBJ1-6,TRBV6-2/TRBV6-3,many,-
CASSGGLAGLAKNIQYF,TGCGCCAGCAGCGGGGGACTAGCGGGGTTAGCCAAAAACATTCAGTACTTC,TRBJ2-4,TRBV5-1,-,TRBD2
CASSPIGQGNTEAFF,TGTGCCAGCTCACCTATAGGACAGGGGAACACTGAAGCTTTCTTT,TRBJ1-1,TRBV18,many,TRBD1
CAISGGDSNQPQHF,TGTGCCATCAGCGGTGGGGATAGCAATCAGCCCCAGCATTTT,TRBJ1-5,TRBV10-3,many,-
CASSGSGRYYEQYF,TGTGCCAGCAGCGGATCGGGACGGTACTACGAGCAGTACTTC,TRBJ2-7,TRBV7-9,-,-
CASSWDRGFVYEQYF,TGCGCCAGCAGCTGGGACAGGGGATTCGTCTACGAGCAGTACTTC,TRBJ2-7,TRBV5-1,many,TRBD1
CASSSGTGGHSSYEQYF,TGTGCCAGCAGTTCCGGGACAGGGGGGCACAGCTCCTACGAGCAGTACTTC,TRBJ2-7,TRBV12-3/TRBV12-4,many,TRBD1
CASSSVLGRGGRETQYF,TGTGCCAGCAGCTCCGTACTGGGGCGGGGGGGCCGAGAGACCCAGTACTTC,TRBJ2-5,TRBV9,many,TRBD2
CASSPGLAAREQETQYF,TGTGCCAGCAGCCCGGGACTAGCGGCTCGCGAACAAGAGACCCAGTACTTC,TRBJ2-5,TRBV6-1,-,TRBD2
CASSEIGTGVNYGYTF,TGTGCCAGCAGCGAAATCGGGACAGGGGTTAACTATGGCTACACCTTC,TRBJ1-2,TRBV6-2/TRBV6-3,-,TRBD1
CASSGGNTEAFF,TGTGCCAGCAGTGGGGGGAACACTGAAGCTTTCTTT,TRBJ1-1,TRBV28,many,-
CSVNPGSLSYKQYF,TGCAGTGTGAACCCCGGAAGCCTCTCCTACAAGCAGTACTTC,TRBJ2-7,TRBV20-1,-,-
CASSFGTGGSGTEAFF,TGTGCCAGCAGCTTTGGGACAGGGGGTTCGGGCACTGAAGCTTTCTTT,TRBJ1-1,TRBV7-6,many,TRBD1
CSATTLVVGNQPQLF,TGCAGTGCCACAACCTTAGTAGTGGGCAATCAGCCCCAGCTTTTT,TRBJ1-5,TRBV20-1,-,-
CASTRASGIYEETQYF,TGTGCCAGCACTAGGGCTAGCGGGATATACGAGGAGACCCAGTACTTC,TRBJ2-5,TRBV7-9,-,TRBD2
CSATIFSSYEQYF,TGCAGTGCAACGATCTTCAGCTCCTACGAGCAGTACTTC,TRBJ2-7,TRBV20-1,many,-
CASSIAGYGYTF,TGTGCCAGTAGTATTGCGGGCTATGGCTACACCTTC,TRBJ1-2,TRBV19,many,-
CASSETGQNPFSGNTIYF,TGTGCCAGCAGTGAGACGGGACAGAATCCTTTCTCTGGAAACACCATATATTTT,TRBJ1-3,TRBV2,many,TRBD1
CASKGLAGSNTGELFF,TGTGCCAGCAAGGGACTAGCGGGATCGAACACCGGGGAGCTGTTTTTT,TRBJ2-2,TRBV6-1,many,TRBD2